Sequencing of this TCR beta chain was carried out in a study of T cells after somatic rescue of genetic block. The data were produced by immunoSEQ multiplex PCR, yet TCRdb's version contains in-frame clones alone and is incomplete. The sample holds around 67,000 clones, roughly 90% seen once. Trimming cost V 1 base and J 4 bases, with 10 bases left between them. In germline, CDR1 is MGHDK, CDR2 SYGVNS. CDR3 length: 14 residues. Sample: peripheral blood mononuclear cells (PBMCs). V gene TRBV25-1 combines with J gene TRBJ1-1; perhaps TRBD1 as D (5 bases). The clonotype was recovered from a man younger than 45. CDR3: CASSELGGSTEAFF. As DNA, the CDR3 is TGTGCCAGCAGTGAATTGGGGGGGTCCACTGAAGCTTTCTTT.